This entry is about one TCR beta chain. At least ten counts were recorded for this clonotype. It has no known antigen specificity. No much larger clone exists at a distance of one base, and base qualities are not known. Sample time point, as interpreted from the label and publication: newly diagnosed GD, antithyroid drugs for less than 3 months. RNA was extracted from PBMCs in TRIzol for both TCR sequencing and RNA sequencing. The diagnosis of Graves' disease followed American Thyroid Association guidelines. Patients were recruited from an endocrinology department in Xi'an, China. Each patient gave about 9.1 milliliters of peripheral blood, collected in an EDTA anticoagulant tube. Ficoll Paque Plus density gradient separation was used to isolate PBMCs, and no further T cell sorting was done. RNA quality was checked with an Agilent 2100 Bioanalyzer and agarose gel, and concentration with a NanoDrop 2000.

The record originates from a study of regulatory T cells in long-lasting Graves disease (dated by TCRdb to 2020 to 2023). With respect to the entire study: In the newly diagnosed Graves' disease group, patients had been taking antithyroid drugs for less than 3 months. Peripheral blood TCR sequencing and RNA sequencing compared persistent Graves' disease patients with newly diagnosed Graves' disease patients. The study was registered as a clinical trial and conducted in China. TCR sequencing covered some 13 persistent and approximately 20 newly diagnosed Graves' disease patients, around 35 samples in total. Results the study describes overall, beyond this receptor: Peripheral blood alone was examined, since thyroid tissue, which constituted the primary lesion, could not be accessed. Sequencing and analysis were limited to the TCR beta chain. The small sample size was acknowledged by the authors as a limitation that may reduce accuracy. Compared with newly diagnosed patients, patients with persistent Graves' disease had lower TCR Shannon entropy and fewer highly expanded clones, which suggests clonal expansion. TRBV28, TRBJ1-2 and TRBJ2-5 were preferentially used in persistent disease, while TRBV20-1 and TRBJ2-1 were favored in newly diagnosed disease. Patients with persistent disease shared more public clonotypes (about 3,000) than newly diagnosed patients did (966).

V and J lose 7 bases and 5 bases, and a span of 17 bases separates them. There are 14 amino acids in the CDR3, from cysteine to phenylalanine inclusive. Of the read, only the CDR3 DNA is kept; its 42 bases are in frame from base 1. CDR1 ENHRY and CDR2 SYGVKD were looked up in the germline V gene. Library preparation used multiplex PCR. Sequenced using an Illumina HiSeq 4000. CDR3 regions were amplified by Arm-PCR with iRepertoire HTBI primers to construct TCR beta libraries. Before sequencing, the PCR products went through gel purification. In the source study's methods: Gene usage analysis of CDR3 amino acid clonotypes used the roughly 62 TRBV and about 13 TRBJ segments found across samples. COPE and FqMerger were used to merge filtered high-quality paired reads into contigs. BLAST was used to align contigs to the IMGT TRBV, TRBD and TRBJ reference genes, and CDR3 was defined following IMGT. Any clonotype with a frequency above 0.1% was classified as a highly expanded clone. Shannon entropy served as the measure of repertoire diversity, while the Gini coefficient captured V-J evenness. A clonotype found in more than one individual was treated as public. TCRdb handled the public reads itself, with Q25 trimming in fastp and clone calling in MiXCR, and kept productive beta chains. Each entry is one CDR3 protein sequence, shown with its most common DNA and genes. The V and J calls here are based on TCRdb, not the publication. In this sample the table shows about half a million distinct CDR3 sequences, more than 10% of which occur a single time. Around 10% of the sample lies in the top ten.

The sample was also reused in another study, on T cells in Graves' hyperthyroidism and ophthalmopathy. The other study reports the following: Stable Graves' hyperthyroidism was defined as the absence of progression to ophthalmopathy over 18 months of follow-up. Hyperthyroidism patients were newly diagnosed, with disease duration under 2 months, and aged 18 to 65 years. The study excluded patients with uncontrolled infections, other autoimmune diseases, pregnancy or lactation. Clinical symptoms, serum thyroxine and TRAb, thyroid ultrasound, and orbital computed tomography formed the basis for the diagnoses. The TCR CDR3 was subjected to a first round of RT-PCR using the HTBI primer set and the Qiagen OneStep RT-PCR kit. Most expanded thyroid clonotypes (frequency above 0.001) were also found in blood, which suggests that blood repertoires may mirror thyroid immune responses. In cross-validation, a model built on a 13 V-J signature told ophthalmopathy apart from stable hyperthyroidism with over 85% sensitivity and approximately 81% specificity, and in testing the same model reached 80%/75%. In validation, the model predicted progression to ophthalmopathy a median of 6.5 months before onset, with roughly 68% sensitivity and 72.22% specificity. To identify TCR V-J signatures that set the groups apart, the researchers used a discovery cohort of about a hundred patients, made up of some 41 with Graves' ophthalmopathy and approximately 57 with stable Graves' hyperthyroidism. Prospective prediction of ophthalmopathy was tested in an independent validation cohort consisting of roughly 19 hyperthyroidism patients and over 15 patients who later progressed to ophthalmopathy. For training and testing, the roughly 100 patients in the discovery cohort were randomly divided in a 7:3 ratio. The study also compared thyroid tissue and blood T-cell repertoires from five or six Graves' hyperthyroidism patients. Once sampling was done, hyperthyroidism patients were given methimazole at a starting dose of 30 mg daily, whereas ophthalmopathy patients were given high-dose intravenous methylprednisolone. The libraries were constructed in a second round of multiplex PCR and then size-selected and purified. Paired-end sequencing of the libraries was performed with 100 bp reads on an Illumina HiSeq2000. Raw data were processed with SOAPnuke, discarding reads with adapters, uncalled bases, mean Phred below 15, or no exact constant-primer or identifier match. COPE v1.2.5 was used to merge the high-quality paired reads, and each unique nucleotide sequence was defined as a clonotype. MiTCR v1.1 was used to align clonotypes to the IMGT TRBV, TRBD and TRBJ reference segments. The analysis included only V-J combinations with a frequency above 0.0001, which together covered approximately 99% of the repertoires. A TCS score was defined as the ratio between F50 (clonal expansion) and ExV (chaos), using BLOSUM62-based TCRdist between CDR3 peptides within each V-J. Welch's t-statistics and random forest reduced approximately 520 V-J features to 13, which were used in a naive Bayes classifier (R e1071). Sample size was not statistically predetermined, and investigators were not blinded to group allocation. According to the paper, TCR Vbeta CDR3 sequencing was carried out on roughly 130 peripheral blood samples, which came from 40 to 45 ophthalmopathy, 80 or so hyperthyroidism and some 17 progressor patients.

This sequence originates from a woman aged 25 to 45 with Graves disease. Donor details come from another sample of the same person, matched by shared clones. Sequences were derived from peripheral blood mononuclear cells (PBMCs), sampled at new diagnosis, from a patient treated with antithyroid drugs. The chain employs TRBV10-3 and TRBJ1-1; TRBD1 is perhaps the D gene, given 5 matching bases. CDR3 sequence: CAITIGGLGTEAFF. The sequenced DNA is TGTGCCATCACGATCGGGGGGTTGGGTACTGAAGCTTTCTTT.